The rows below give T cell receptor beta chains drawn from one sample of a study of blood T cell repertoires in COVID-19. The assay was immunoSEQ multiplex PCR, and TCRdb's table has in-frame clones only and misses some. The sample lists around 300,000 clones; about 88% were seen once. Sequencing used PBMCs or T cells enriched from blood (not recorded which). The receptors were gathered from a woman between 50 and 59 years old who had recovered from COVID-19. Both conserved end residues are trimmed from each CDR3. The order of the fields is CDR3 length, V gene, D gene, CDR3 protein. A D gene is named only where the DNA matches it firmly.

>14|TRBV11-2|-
ASSLGGRLTNEKLF
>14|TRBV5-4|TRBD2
ASSLDGLAGKSSQF
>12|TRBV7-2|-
ASSQGQLNTEAF
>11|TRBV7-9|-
ASRLNERNEQF
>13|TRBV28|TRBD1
ASSLATGPNQPQH
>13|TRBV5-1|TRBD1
ASSPRQGGNSPLH
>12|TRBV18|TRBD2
ASSPGRGRGEQY
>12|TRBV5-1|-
ASSLISGYNEQF
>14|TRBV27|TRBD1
ASSPRTGTTNEKLF
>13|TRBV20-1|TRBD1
SASDGDRGGYGYT
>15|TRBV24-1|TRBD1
ATSDLTGQGKIHEQF
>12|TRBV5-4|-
ASSLGGPNYGYT
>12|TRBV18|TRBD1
ASSPPNRGTEAF
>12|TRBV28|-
ASSFRQGREKLF
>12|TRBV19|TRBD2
ASSIGSGIGEQF
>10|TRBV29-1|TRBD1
SVPTGSTEAF
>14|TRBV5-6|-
ASSSGSPLGRDTQY
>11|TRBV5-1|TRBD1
ASSSPGQGQAF
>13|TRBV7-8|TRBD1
ASSSTGQGNSPLH